This T cell receptor beta chain was observed in a study of cytomegalovirus exposure and HLA in healthy donors (dated by TCRdb to about 2017). General notes on the study: In an earlier analysis of several hundred of the donors, 276 Gb of sequence data and 120 million or so unique TCR beta sequences from about 179 million T cells were reported. The number of donors typed differed by locus, with about 629-640 for A, B, C, DRB1 and DQB1, around 500 for DQA1, 600 to 610 for DPA1, and approximately 470 for DPB1. Five DR-DQ haplotypes were treated as single units for association and clustering because of strong linkage in the cohort. The study profiled the T cell repertoires of more than 500 subjects by immunosequencing and related them to cytomegalovirus serostatus. On average, around 240,000 unique TCR beta nucleotide sequences were sequenced per donor among a few hundred genotyped donors of the cohort, with roughly 18% of those sequences being non-productive. Donor age, sex, ethnicity and CMV serostatus were collected together with the repertoire data. Every repertoire in the discovery cohort had been generated on one and the same sequencing platform. Class I and class II HLA loci were covered by the typing at four-digit resolution. To predict cytomegalovirus infection status, the study brought together high-throughput TCR immunosequencing, statistical association of individual TCRs with disease status, and machine learning. In a later genetic analysis, genome-wide SNP genotypes for about 65% of the roughly 670 donors were used, and that subset was treated as a discovery cohort. A separate validation cohort of over 95 different subjects was used in addition to the 666-subject first cohort. To decide whether each TCR beta V gene segment behaved as functional or pseudogenic, an earlier analysis of approximately 590 of the donors relied on high-throughput TCR beta sequencing. The study was designed to test whether signatures of past pathogen exposure could be identified by cataloging public T cell receptors. An early release that covered more than 550 HLA-typed donors contained approximately 300 gigabases of sequencing data and tens of millions of unique TCR sequences. Of the approximately 400 genotyped donors, approximately 83% fell in the genetic ancestry cluster associated with self-reported Caucasian donors. Rather than drawing on any new phenotypic data, the later analysis identified candidate immune exposures from TCR beta sequences and the way those sequences occurred across donors. To study patterns of TCR occurrence, a later analysis re-analyzed previously published TCR beta repertoires from several hundred donors and added high-resolution HLA genotyping.

A remark on this clone: Which antigen it targets is not known. Within one base of it there is no much larger clone, and no base qualities were kept.

Its CDR3 holds 16 amino acids, cysteine through phenylalanine. Only the CDR3 portion is preserved as DNA: 48 bases, with reading frame beginning at the first base. At the junction V is shortened by 2 bases and J by 1 base, with 11 bases in between. CDR1 and CDR2, per the germline V gene (reference sequence), are LNHDA and SQIVND. In total, about 650 healthy bone marrow donors made up the cohort. At the time of sampling, all cohort members were nominally healthy, though unrecorded immune exposures were likely present. The donor was CMV seronegative and was included in the group of a few hundred seronegative cohort members. A peripheral blood sample was provided by each donor, and peripheral blood mononuclear cells were used for TCR beta sequencing. The Qiagen DNeasy Blood Extraction Kit was used to extract genomic DNA from the blood cell samples. Libraries were made using the immunoSEQ multiplex PCR assay. The multiplex PCR relied on a mix of 60 forward primers for TCR Vbeta segments and 13 reverse primers for TCR Jbeta segments. The CDR3 region of rearranged TCR beta genes was amplified from genomic DNA with a multiplex PCR assay. Amplified TCR beta libraries were sequenced as 87-base-pair reads on the Illumina HiSeq System. Per the original workflow: In a later analysis, 80 million or so unique TCR beta chains were counted across the roughly 610 repertoires, and approximately 11 million of these chains were shared by at least two donors. Raw reads were error-corrected and collapsed into unique sequences by a nearest-neighbor algorithm in which closely related sequences were merged to remove PCR and sequencing errors. Alignment of CDR3 sequences to IMGT reference sequences was used to assign V, D and J gene segments. For a sequence to be retained, a match of at least six nucleotides to both a V gene segment and a J gene segment was required. A rearrangement was called productive if the CDR3 had no stop codons and remained in frame with V and J, and every other rearrangement was called non-productive. Following IMGT convention, CDR3 was defined as the stretch from the second conserved V-encoded cysteine to the conserved J-encoded phenylalanine. Sequences without an unambiguous match to a single V gene segment were excluded from the earlier analysis of several hundred of the donors. In an earlier analysis of approximately 610 of the donors, V segments were called functional above 56.7% productive rearrangements and were called segregating when the between-donor standard deviation exceeded 5%. A statistical classification framework was developed to diagnose cytomegalovirus status using the catalog of TCR beta chain sequences. In a later analysis, TCR nucleotide sequences were compared against IMGT/GENE-DB human TR gene sequences so that V and J genes could be assigned. A later analysis assigned CDR3 sequences and most-parsimonious VDJ recombination scenarios with the TCRdist pipeline. A later analysis defined each TCR beta chain by its CDR3 amino acid sequence plus V-gene family, and excluded reads lacking a unique V-gene family. A later analysis removed several hundred highly shared, low-generation-probability nucleotide sequences to deal with suspected cross-contamination and a sequencing artifact. For each public chain, a later analysis derived a clonal expansion index from normalized ranks of inferred template counts within each repertoire. In a later analysis, generation probabilities were computed using a VDJ recombination model fitted to out-of-frame rearrangements, and the results were checked against IGoR. Hypergeometric tests were used in a later analysis to score TCR-TCR, TCR-HLA and TCR-CMV co-occurrence, with a repertoire-size bias correction applied to the TCR pairs. False discovery rates were estimated in a later analysis by permuting HLA or CMV assignments 20 times. In a later analysis, co-occurring TCRs were grouped using DBSCAN, and TCRdist sequence similarity was added for clustering within HLA-allele-positive subsets. Repertoires with fewer than 30,000 or more than 120,000 public chains were left out of co-occurrence clustering, as were five repertoires with anomalous nucleotide sharing. What TCRdb holds here is the immuneACCESS table cut down to in-frame rearrangements. Part of the clones is not present; checked against another copy, under half of the missing clones reflect an unresolved V gene, and the others are unexplained. The V and J calls and clone size come from that table; D and trimming were worked out from the DNA. The sample table records 150,000 to 200,000 clones; under 90% of these occur just once. In total, the top ten clones hold around 4.3% of the sample.

Broader findings and caveats from the paper: This cohort had only TCR beta chains sequenced, and the lack of alpha or paired-chain data limited which features could be detected. According to a later genetic analysis, donors in an Asian-associated ancestry cluster had fewer N-insertions in productive TCRs than the approximately 650-donor mean. Some IMGT-functional V segments, including TRBV6-2 and TRBV6-3, could not be distinguished by the 87-base-pair reads and were therefore excluded. V-gene and J-gene trimming of TCR beta chains was associated with a missense DCLRE1C variant in a later genetic analysis, and the association was replicated in an independent cohort. The authors suggested that the approach could potentially be extended to other disease states and immunological phenotypes. The classifier was reported to diagnose cytomegalovirus status with high specificity and sensitivity in both the original and validation cohorts. Three of the identified cytomegalovirus-associated TCR beta chains were confirmed in vitro to be specific for cytomegalovirus antigens. When HLA alleles, especially DR and DQ, strongly co-occurred, attributing TCR associations to individual alleles was difficult. In a later analysis, HLA-associated TCR beta chains were found to be more clonally expanded and to have lower generation probabilities than equally common non-associated chains. A cluster of highly shared sequence variants was judged likely to be a technical artifact of the sequencing pipeline. According to a later analysis, parvovirus B19, influenza, CMV and Epstein-Barr virus appeared linked to several top co-occurrence clusters. Immune exposure information for the cohort was limited to CMV serostatus. Linkage disequilibrium might explain the correlated functional status among segregating V segments, but an unknown experimental factor could not be ruled out. Most TCR sequences were observed very rarely across donors, whereas some public TCRs were present in many individuals. A later analysis found that most CMV-associated TCR beta chains appeared HLA-restricted, with HLA associations seemingly driven largely by CMV exposure. A further reported finding was that TCR beta sequences accurately predicted the HLA-A and HLA-B alleles for most subjects in the first cohort. Because counts were too low, some 17 rarely observed V segments, including chromosome 9 orphons, were excluded from the earlier analysis of 500 to 700 of the donors. HLA typing was unavailable for some donors at each locus, so association tests used only the typed subset. According to a later analysis, TCR association rates differed among HLA loci, with DRB1 alleles showing the most associated TCRs and HLA-C alleles showing the fewest. Specific HLA alleles were associated with over 15,000 TCR beta sequences at a false discovery rate of 0.05 in a later analysis. A total of fewer than 200 TCR beta chains were listed by the study as associated with cytomegalovirus. Presence/absence analyses assumed roughly uniform sequencing depth across donors, an assumption that may not hold. In an earlier analysis of about 600 of the donors, most TCR beta V segments appeared in productive rearrangements about 87% or about 30% of the time, broadly matching IMGT annotations.

The V and J segments used are TRBV19 and TRBJ2-2; too little of a D gene remains to name it. The source material was PBMCs. The clonotype comes from a man aged 30 to 39 in good health and CMV-seronegative. The CDR3 protein is CASSIFSVQNTGELFF. The DNA sequence is as follows: TGTGCCAGTAGTATATTCAGCGTACAGAACACCGGGGAGCTGTTTTTT.